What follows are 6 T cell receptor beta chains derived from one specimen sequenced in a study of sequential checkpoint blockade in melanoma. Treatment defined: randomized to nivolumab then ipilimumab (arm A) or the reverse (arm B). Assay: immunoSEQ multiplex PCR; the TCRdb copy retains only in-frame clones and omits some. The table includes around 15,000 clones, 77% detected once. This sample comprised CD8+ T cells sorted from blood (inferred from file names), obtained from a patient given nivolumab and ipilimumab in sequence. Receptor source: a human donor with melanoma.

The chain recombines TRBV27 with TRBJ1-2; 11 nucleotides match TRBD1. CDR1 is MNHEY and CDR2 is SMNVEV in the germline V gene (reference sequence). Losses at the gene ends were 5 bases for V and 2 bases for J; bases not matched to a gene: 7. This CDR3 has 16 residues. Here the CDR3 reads CASSPWGQGVNYGYTF. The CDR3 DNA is TGTGCCAGCAGTCCATGGGGACAGGGGGTAAACTATGGCTACACCTTC.

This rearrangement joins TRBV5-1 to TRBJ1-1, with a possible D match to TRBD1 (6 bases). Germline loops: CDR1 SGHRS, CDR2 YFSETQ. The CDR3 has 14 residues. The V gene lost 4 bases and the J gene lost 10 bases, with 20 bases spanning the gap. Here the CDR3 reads CASSPSNPLDRAFF. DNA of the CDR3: TGCGCCAGCAGCCCGTCAAACCCACTGGACAGAGCTTTCTTT.

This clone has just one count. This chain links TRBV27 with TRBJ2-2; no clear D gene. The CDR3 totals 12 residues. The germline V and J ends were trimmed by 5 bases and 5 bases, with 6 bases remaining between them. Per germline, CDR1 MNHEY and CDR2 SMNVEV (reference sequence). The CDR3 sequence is CASSIPTGELFF. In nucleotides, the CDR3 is TGTGCCAGCAGTATCCCGACCGGGGAGCTGTTTTTT.

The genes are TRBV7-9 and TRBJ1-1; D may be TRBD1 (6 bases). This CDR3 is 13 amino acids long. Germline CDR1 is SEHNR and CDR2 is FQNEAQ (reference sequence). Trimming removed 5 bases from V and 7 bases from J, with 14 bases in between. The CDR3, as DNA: TGTGCCAGCAGCGCAAACGACAGGAGTGAAGCTTTCTTT. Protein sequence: CASSANDRSEAFF.

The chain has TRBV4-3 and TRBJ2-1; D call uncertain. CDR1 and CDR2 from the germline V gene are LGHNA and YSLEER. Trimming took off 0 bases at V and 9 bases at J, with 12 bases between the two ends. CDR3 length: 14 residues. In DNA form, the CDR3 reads TGCGCCAGCAGCCAAGATCACGGTTTTGGTGAGCAGTTCTTC. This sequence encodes CASSQDHGFGEQFF.

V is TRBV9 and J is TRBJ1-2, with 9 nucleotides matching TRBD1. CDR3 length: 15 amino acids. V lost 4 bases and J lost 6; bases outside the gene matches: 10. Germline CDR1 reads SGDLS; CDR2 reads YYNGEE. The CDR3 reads CASSLYKQGADGYTF. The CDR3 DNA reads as TGTGCCAGCAGCCTCTATAAACAGGGGGCGGATGGCTACACCTTC. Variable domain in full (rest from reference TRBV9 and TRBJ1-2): DSGVTQTPKHLITATGQRVTLRCSPRSGDLSVYWYQQSLDQGLQFLIQYYNGEERAKGNILERFSAQQFPDLHSELNLSSLELGDSALYFCASSLYKQGADGYTFGSGTRLTVV.